The T cell receptor (beta chain) under discussion was sequenced for a study of OX40 agonist ivuxolimab in advanced cancers. Study conclusions and caveats: Expanded clones belonging to CD8+ T cells outnumbered, on average, those of CD4+.

At least ten counts were recorded for this clone. Its antigen remains unknown. From germline, CDR1 is SNHLY and CDR2 FYNNEI. The CDR3 is made up of 14 amino acids. V was pared by 10 bases and J by 2 bases, with 5 bases of the junction left unmatched. Clones were sequenced by immunoSEQ multiplex PCR, and TCRdb holds only the in-frame ones, with some missing. This sample yields 45,000 to 50,000 clones, of which approximately 91% are seen a single time; around 19% belongs to the top ten. The specimen was CD4+ or CD8+ T cells sorted from blood, collected in a trial of the OX40 agonist ivuxolimab. V and J are TRBV2 and TRBJ2-7, with 13 positions matching TRBD2. This TCR came from an adult with an advanced solid tumor such as melanoma, head and neck, liver or kidney cancer. CDR3 region: CAIKLAGGAYEQYF. The CDR3 nucleotides read TGTGCCATCAAACTAGCGGGGGGGGCCTACGAGCAGTACTTC.